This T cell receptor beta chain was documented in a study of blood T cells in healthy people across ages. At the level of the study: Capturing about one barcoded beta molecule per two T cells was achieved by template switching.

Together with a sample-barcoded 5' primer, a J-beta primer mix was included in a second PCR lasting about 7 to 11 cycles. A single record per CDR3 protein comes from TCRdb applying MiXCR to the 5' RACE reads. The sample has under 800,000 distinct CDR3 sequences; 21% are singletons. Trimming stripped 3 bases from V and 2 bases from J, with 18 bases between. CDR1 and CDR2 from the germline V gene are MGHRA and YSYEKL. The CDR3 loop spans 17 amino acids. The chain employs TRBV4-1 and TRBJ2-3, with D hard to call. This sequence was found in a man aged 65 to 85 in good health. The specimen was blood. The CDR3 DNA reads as TGCGCCAGCAGCCAGAGCTCCGGTCAGCGCCTCACAGATACGCAGTATTTT. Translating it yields CASSQSSGQRLTDTQYF.